A selection of T cell receptor beta chains follows, all from one sample in a study of T cell responses to AZD1222 COVID-19 vaccine. TCRdb's copy holds only in-frame clones and misses some; the assay was immunoSEQ multiplex PCR. The table records 150,000 to 200,000 clones, 92% of them present only once. The sample in question was peripheral blood, obtained on day 0 of AZD1222 vaccination. These receptor sequences come from an adult in good health. CDR3s include the opening cysteine and the closing phenylalanine or tryptophan. The D gene is left open where the match is weak. Some rows have no size entry. The others give once, few or many, or a class for an expanded clone.

d_call: NA; clone_size: NA; v_call: TRBV6-1; j_call: TRBJ1-1; cdr3_aa: CASSVGLGDPANTEAFF; cdr3_nt: TGTGCCAGCAGTGTCGGCCTAGGGGACCCAGCCAACACTGAAGCTTTCTTT
d_call: NA; clone_size: NA; v_call: TRBV13; j_call: TRBJ1-1; cdr3_aa: CASSAGRPATEAFF; cdr3_nt: TGTGCCAGCAGCGCAGGAAGGCCCGCCACTGAAGCTTTCTTT
d_call: NA; clone_size: once; v_call: TRBV19; j_call: TRBJ2-6; cdr3_aa: CASNTGPGANVLTF; cdr3_nt: TGTGCCAGTAATACAGGTCCTGGGGCCAACGTCCTGACTTTC
d_call: TRBD2; clone_size: NA; v_call: TRBV7-9; j_call: TRBJ2-7; cdr3_aa: CASSLVVGGVHEQYF; cdr3_nt: TGTGCCAGCAGCTTAGTAGTGGGAGGGGTCCACGAGCAGTACTTC
d_call: NA; clone_size: NA; v_call: TRBV12-5; j_call: TRBJ1-1; cdr3_aa: CASGLGGLNTEAFF; cdr3_nt: TGTGCTAGTGGTTTGGGGGGATTGAACACTGAAGCTTTCTTT
d_call: NA; clone_size: NA; v_call: TRBV18; j_call: TRBJ1-5; cdr3_aa: CASSRGANQPQHF; cdr3_nt: TGTGCCAGCTCTCGGGGGGCCAATCAGCCCCAGCATTTT
d_call: NA; clone_size: NA; v_call: TRBV6-5; j_call: TRBJ1-3; cdr3_aa: CASNHGGGENTIYF; cdr3_nt: TGTGCCAGCAACCATGGGGGAGGTGAAAACACCATATATTTT
d_call: TRBD1; clone_size: NA; v_call: TRBV5-6; j_call: TRBJ2-1; cdr3_aa: CASSRQGGYYNEQFF; cdr3_nt: TGTGCCAGCAGCCGACAGGGGGGATACTACAATGAGCAGTTCTTC
d_call: NA; clone_size: NA; v_call: TRBV6-6; j_call: TRBJ1-6; cdr3_aa: CASEDKNNSPLHF; cdr3_nt: TGTGCCAGCGAGGACAAAAATAATTCACCCCTCCACTTT
d_call: TRBD1; clone_size: NA; v_call: TRBV7-9; j_call: TRBJ1-2; cdr3_aa: CASSFDRGGGYTF; cdr3_nt: TGTGCCAGCAGTTTCGACAGGGGCGGTGGCTACACCTTC
d_call: TRBD1; clone_size: once; v_call: TRBV29-1; j_call: TRBJ1-1; cdr3_aa: CSGRDRRNTEAFF; cdr3_nt: TGCAGCGGGAGGGACAGAAGGAACACTGAAGCTTTCTTT
d_call: NA; clone_size: few; v_call: TRBV27; j_call: TRBJ2-7; cdr3_aa: CASSLFPSSVYEQYF; cdr3_nt: TGTGCCAGCAGTTTATTTCCCTCAAGCGTCTACGAGCAGTACTTC
d_call: TRBD1; clone_size: NA; v_call: TRBV6-5; j_call: TRBJ1-5; cdr3_aa: CASSTRQGSDQPQHF; cdr3_nt: TGTGCCAGCAGTACAAGACAGGGCTCCGATCAGCCCCAGCATTTT
d_call: NA; clone_size: NA; v_call: TRBV6-1; j_call: TRBJ1-4; cdr3_aa: CASSDTGFYATNEKLFF; cdr3_nt: TGTGCCAGCAGTGACACAGGTTTTTATGCAACTAATGAAAAACTGTTTTTT
d_call: NA; clone_size: NA; v_call: TRBV12-3/TRBV12-4; j_call: TRBJ1-5; cdr3_aa: CASGFGGGQPQHF; cdr3_nt: TGTGCCAGCGGGTTTGGGGGGGGCCAGCCCCAGCATTTT
d_call: TRBD1; clone_size: few; v_call: TRBV15; j_call: TRBJ2-2; cdr3_aa: CATSRDDFRDRVMNGELFF; cdr3_nt: TGTGCCACCAGCAGAGACGATTTCCGGGACAGGGTTATGAACGGGGAGCTGTTTTTT
d_call: TRBD1; clone_size: NA; v_call: TRBV3-1/TRBV3-2; j_call: TRBJ1-6; cdr3_aa: CASSRRTGVYNSPLHF; cdr3_nt: TGTGCCAGCAGCCGACGGACAGGGGTCTATAATTCACCCCTCCACTTT
d_call: NA; clone_size: NA; v_call: TRBV3-1/TRBV3-2; j_call: TRBJ2-7; cdr3_aa: CASSRSATYEQYF; cdr3_nt: TGTGCCAGCAGCCGTTCGGCCACCTACGAGCAGTACTTC
d_call: NA; clone_size: NA; v_call: TRBV5-1; j_call: TRBJ1-2; cdr3_aa: CASSLGGDNYGYTF; cdr3_nt: TGCGCCAGCAGCTTGGGCGGGGACAACTATGGCTACACCTTC
d_call: TRBD2; clone_size: NA; v_call: TRBV28; j_call: TRBJ2-5; cdr3_aa: CASSFVSGGGETQYF; cdr3_nt: TGTGCCAGCAGTTTCGTTAGCGGGGGAGGAGAGACCCAGTACTTC